Reported below is one T cell receptor beta chain. This specimen belongs to a study of human thymus T cells. Looked up from germline, CDR1 is MNHEY and CDR2 is SVGAGI. Unmatched junction bases numbered 5, after V lost 10 bases and J lost 6 bases. The CDR3 contains 11 residues. Assay used: immunoSEQ multiplex PCR; TCRdb lists only in-frame clones, some missing. The table records tens of thousands of clones, 94% of them present only once. The source material was blood. The receptor was derived from a boy younger than two with a congenital heart defect but otherwise immunologically healthy. The chain carries TRBV6-5 and TRBJ1-1; 7 bases map to TRBD1. The CDR3 sequence is CANLQGPEAFF. Here the CDR3 DNA reads TGTGCCAACCTACAGGGGCCTGAAGCTTTCTTT.